This T cell receptor beta chain was identified during a study of blood T cell repertoires in COVID-19. Overall study: Samples taken during acute and convalescent COVID-19 were collected in the United States, Italy and Spain. T cells, B-cell-depleted T cells, or PBMCs supplied cDNA or gDNA.

Original data processing: Nucleated cell counts were estimated from reference gene primer amplification. TCRdb keeps only in-frame clones here, not all; method: immunoSEQ multiplex PCR. The V and J calls and clone size come from that table; D and trimming were worked out from the DNA. Among about 140,000 clones listed, around 88% were seen once. CDR3 length equals 15 residues. Germline V gene sequence: CDR1 SNHLY, CDR2 FYNNEI. Losses at the gene ends were 10 bases for V and 2 bases for J; bases not matched to a gene: 11. The sample taken for sequencing was peripheral blood. The J gene is TRBJ2-4, the V gene TRBV2; 7 bases are shared with TRBD1. The sequence was collected from a woman aged 60-70 years with acute or convalescent COVID-19. For the CDR3, the DNA is TGTGCCACCCAGTACAGGGGACGTACCAAAAACATTCAGTACTTC. Its translation is CATQYRGRTKNIQYF.